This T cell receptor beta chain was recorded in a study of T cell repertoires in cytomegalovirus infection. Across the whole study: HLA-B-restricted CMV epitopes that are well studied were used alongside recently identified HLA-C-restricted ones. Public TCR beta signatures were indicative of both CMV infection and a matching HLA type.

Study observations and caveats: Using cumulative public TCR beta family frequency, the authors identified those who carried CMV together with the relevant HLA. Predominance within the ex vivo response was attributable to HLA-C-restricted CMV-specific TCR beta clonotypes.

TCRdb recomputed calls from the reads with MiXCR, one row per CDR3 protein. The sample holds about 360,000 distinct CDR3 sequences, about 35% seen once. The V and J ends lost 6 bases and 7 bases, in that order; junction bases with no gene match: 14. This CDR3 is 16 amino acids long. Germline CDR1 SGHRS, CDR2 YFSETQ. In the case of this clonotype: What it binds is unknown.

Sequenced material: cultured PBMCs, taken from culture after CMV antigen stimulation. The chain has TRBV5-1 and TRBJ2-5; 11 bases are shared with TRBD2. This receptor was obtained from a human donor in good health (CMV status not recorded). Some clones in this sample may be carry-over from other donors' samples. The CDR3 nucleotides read TGCGCCAGCACAAAGGAGACTAGCGGGGCGGAGGGGACCCAGTACTTC. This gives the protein CASTKETSGAEGTQYF.